These 11 T cell receptor beta chains share one sample of origin, sequenced in a study of OX40 agonist ivuxolimab in advanced cancers. Libraries were prepared by immunoSEQ multiplex PCR; TCRdb keeps only in-frame clonotypes and omits some of them. The sample includes fewer than 100,000 clones, under 95% of them seen just once. Sequences were derived from CD4+ or CD8+ T cells sorted from blood, sampled in a trial of the OX40 agonist ivuxolimab. Receptors were obtained from an adult with an advanced solid tumor such as melanoma, head and neck, liver or kidney cancer.

This clone came up a few times. J is TRBJ2-1 and V is TRBV27; 9 bases match TRBD2. This CDR3 has 16 residues. Germline CDR1 is MNHEY and CDR2 is SMNVEV (reference sequence). Unmatched junction bases numbered 15, after V lost 5 bases and J lost 10 bases. Here the CDR3 reads CASSAGAGGAGVEQFF. The CDR3 bases are TGTGCCAGCAGTGCTGGCGCGGGAGGGGCGGGGGTAGAGCAGTTCTTC.

The chain employs TRBV27 and TRBJ2-7, with 7 bases aligning to TRBD2. J gave up 4 bases and V 6 bases, and 12 bases lay outside the gene matches. In germline, CDR1 is MNHEY, CDR2 SMNVEV (reference sequence). The CDR3 has 15 amino acids. CDR3: CASRPMGGVGYEQYF. DNA for the CDR3: TGTGCCAGCAGACCCATGGGAGGGGTGGGGTACGAGCAGTACTTC.

The chain recombines TRBV6-6 with TRBJ2-3, with TRBD1 matching 10 bases. The CDR3 totals 16 residues. Unmatched junction bases numbered 4, after V lost 2 bases and J lost 2 bases. Germline V CDR1 and CDR2: MNHNY, SVGAGI (reference sequence). The CDR3 region has the DNA TGTGCCAGCAGTTACGGGGGGACAGGGGTCACAGATACGCAGTATTTT. Translated, it gives CASSYGGTGVTDTQYF.

The chain recombines TRBV5-1 with TRBJ1-2, with a tentative D call TRBD1 (5 bases). Germline-derived CDR1 and CDR2 are SGHRS and YFSETQ. The length of the CDR3 is 16 residues. The V gene lost 4 bases and the J gene lost 0 bases, with 16 bases spanning the gap. CDR3 protein: CASSPTWDGANYGYTF. CDR3 DNA sequence: TGCGCCAGCAGCCCTACCTGGGACGGTGCTAACTATGGCTACACCTTC.

V gene TRBV7-2 combines with J gene TRBJ2-5, with D unresolved. This CDR3 is 14 amino acids long. V was trimmed by 5 bases and J by 3 bases, leaving 13 bases between them. Germline-derived CDR1 and CDR2 are SGHTA and FQGNSA. CDR3 protein: CASSPRLVKETQYF. In DNA, the CDR3 is TGTGCCAGCAGCCCAAGGCTAGTTAAAGAGACCCAGTACTTC.

The chain recombines TRBV7-9 with TRBJ1-2; D uncertain. The CDR3 length is 11 residues. The germline V gene encodes CDR1 SEHNR and CDR2 FQNEAQ (reference sequence). Trimming removed 3 bases from V and 4 bases from J, with 3 bases in between. CDR3 region: CASSFLYGYTF. The CDR3 DNA reads as TGTGCCAGCAGCTTCCTCTATGGCTACACCTTC.

This clone was counted a few times. The rearrangement joins TRBV7-2 to TRBJ2-1, with unresolved D. CDR3 length: 13 amino acids. Per the germline V gene, CDR1 is SGHTA and CDR2 is FQGNSA. The germline V and J ends were trimmed by 1 base and 12 bases, with 13 bases remaining between them. The CDR3 sequence: CASSLEEYGVQFF. CDR3 bases: TGTGCCAGCAGCTTAGAAGAGTATGGAGTGCAGTTCTTC.

The rearrangement joins TRBV7-9 to TRBJ1-2, with D possibly matching TRBD1 (6 bases). Trimming removed 3 bases at V and 8 bases at J, with 16 bases between. In germline, CDR1 is SEHNR, CDR2 FQNEAQ (reference sequence). This CDR3 is built from 14 residues. The CDR3 protein is CASSFEGGRGGYTF. CDR3 nucleotide sequence: TGTGCCAGCAGCTTCGAAGGGGGGCGCGGGGGCTACACCTTC.

The V and J genes are TRBV10-3 and TRBJ2-7, with 12 bases lining up with TRBD2. The J segment lost 5 bases and the V segment lost 4 bases, leaving 9 bases of the junction unmatched. Germline CDR1 reads ENHRY; CDR2 reads SYGVKD. The CDR3 has 16 residues. CDR3 in DNA: TGTGCCATCAGTGGAACGCCTGGACTAGCGGGAAACGAGCAGTACTTC. Amino acid sequence: CAISGTPGLAGNEQYF.

The genes are TRBV6-5 and TRBJ2-1, with D unclear. This CDR3 has 13 residues. Germline loops: CDR1 MNHEY, CDR2 SVGAGI. V was cut by 6 bases and J by 4 bases, with 10 bases left in between. The CDR3, as DNA: TGTGCCAGCAGACGAACAGCTTACAATGAGCAGTTCTTC. Its translation is CASRRTAYNEQFF.

V gene TRBV5-1 combines with J gene TRBJ2-3; 7 bases map to TRBD1. CDR3 length: 15 amino acids. Germline loops: CDR1 SGHRS, CDR2 YFSETQ. With 4 bases clipped from V and 0 bases from J, the junction kept 5 bases outside the gene matches. CDR3 protein: CASSKDRSSTDTQYF. The CDR3 DNA reads as TGCGCCAGCAGCAAGGACAGGAGTAGCACAGATACGCAGTATTTT.